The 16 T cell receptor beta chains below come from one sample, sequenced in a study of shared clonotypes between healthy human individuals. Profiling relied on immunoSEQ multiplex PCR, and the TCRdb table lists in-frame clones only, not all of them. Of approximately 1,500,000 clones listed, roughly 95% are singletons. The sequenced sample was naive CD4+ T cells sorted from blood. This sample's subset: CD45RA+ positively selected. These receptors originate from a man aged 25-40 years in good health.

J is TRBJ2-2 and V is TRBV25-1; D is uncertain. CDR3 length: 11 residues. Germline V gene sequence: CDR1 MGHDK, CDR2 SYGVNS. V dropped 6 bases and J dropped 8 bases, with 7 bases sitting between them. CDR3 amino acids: CASSRKGELFF. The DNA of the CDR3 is TGTGCCAGCAGCAGGAAGGGGGAGCTGTTTTTT. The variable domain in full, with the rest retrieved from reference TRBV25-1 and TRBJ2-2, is EADIYQTPRYLVIGTGKKITLECSQTMGHDKMYWYQQDPGMELHLIHYSYGVNSTEKGDLSSESTVSRIRTEHFPLTLESARPSHTSQYLCASSRKGELFFGEGSRLTVL.

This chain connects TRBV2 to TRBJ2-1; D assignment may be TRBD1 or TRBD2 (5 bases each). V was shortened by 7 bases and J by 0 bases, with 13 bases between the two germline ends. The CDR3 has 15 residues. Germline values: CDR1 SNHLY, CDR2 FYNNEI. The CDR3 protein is CASKRVGGSYNEQFF. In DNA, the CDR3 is TGTGCCAGCAAGAGGGTTGGGGGCTCCTACAATGAGCAGTTCTTC.

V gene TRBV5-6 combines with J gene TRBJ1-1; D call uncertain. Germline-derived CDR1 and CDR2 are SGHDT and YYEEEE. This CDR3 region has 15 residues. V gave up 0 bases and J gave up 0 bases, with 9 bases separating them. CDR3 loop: CASSLELGLNTEAFF. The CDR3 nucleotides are TGTGCCAGCAGCTTGGAGCTGGGTCTGAACACTGAAGCTTTCTTT.

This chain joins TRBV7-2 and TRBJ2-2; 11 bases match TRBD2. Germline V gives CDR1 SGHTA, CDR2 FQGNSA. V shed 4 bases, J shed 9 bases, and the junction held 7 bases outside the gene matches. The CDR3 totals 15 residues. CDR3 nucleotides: TGTGCCAGCAGCTACGGGACTAGCGGTTTAAGGGAGCTGTTTTTT. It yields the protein CASSYGTSGLRELFF. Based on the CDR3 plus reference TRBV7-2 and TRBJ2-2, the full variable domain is GAGVSQSPSNKVTEKGKDVELRCDPISGHTALYWYRQSLGQGLEFLIYFQGNSAPDKSGLPSDRFSAERTGGSVSTLTIQRTQQEDSAVYLCASSYGTSGLRELFFGEGSRLTVL.

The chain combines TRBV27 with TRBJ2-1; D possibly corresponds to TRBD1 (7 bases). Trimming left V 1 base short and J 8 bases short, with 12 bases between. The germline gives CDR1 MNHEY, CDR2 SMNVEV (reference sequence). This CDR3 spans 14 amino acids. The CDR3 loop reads CASSLLSRGDEQFF. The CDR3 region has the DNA TGTGCCAGCAGTTTATTGTCCAGGGGGGATGAGCAGTTCTTC.

CDR3 sequence (DNA): TGTGCCAGTAGTGAAACTGCCAAAAACATTCAGTACTTC. Residues: CASSETAKNIQYF. This chain links TRBV19 with TRBJ2-4, with D uncertain. Trimming removed 5 bases from V and 1 base from J, with 6 bases in between. This CDR3 is 13 amino acids long. Germline lookup yields CDR1 LNHDA and CDR2 SQIVND (reference sequence).

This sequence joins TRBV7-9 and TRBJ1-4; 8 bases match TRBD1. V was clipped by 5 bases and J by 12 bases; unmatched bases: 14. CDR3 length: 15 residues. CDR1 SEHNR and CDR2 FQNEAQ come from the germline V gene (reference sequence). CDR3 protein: CASSPIYRGNEQLFF. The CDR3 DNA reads TGTGCCAGCAGCCCCATCTACAGGGGGAATGAGCAACTGTTTTTT.

The CDR3 reads CASSRTGLYEQYF. In DNA form, the CDR3 reads TGCGCCAGCAGCAGGACAGGGCTTTACGAGCAGTACTTC. The chain uses TRBV5-1 and TRBJ2-7; 8 bases match TRBD1. CDR3 length: 13 amino acids. V shed 4 bases, J shed 4 bases, and the junction held 4 bases outside the gene matches. Germline V lookup: CDR1 SGHRS, CDR2 YFSETQ.

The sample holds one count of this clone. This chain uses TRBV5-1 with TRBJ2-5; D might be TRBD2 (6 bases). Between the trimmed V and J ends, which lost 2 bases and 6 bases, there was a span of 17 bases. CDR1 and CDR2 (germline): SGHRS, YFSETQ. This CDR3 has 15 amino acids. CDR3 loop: CASSFRGSLEQTQYF. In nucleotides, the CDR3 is TGCGCCAGCAGCTTTCGGGGGAGCTTGGAGCAGACCCAGTACTTC.

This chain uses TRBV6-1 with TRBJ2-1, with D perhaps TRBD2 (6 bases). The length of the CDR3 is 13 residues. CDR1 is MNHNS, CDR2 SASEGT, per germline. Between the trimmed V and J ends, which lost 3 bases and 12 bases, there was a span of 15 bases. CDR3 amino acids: CASSDSWAGWQFF. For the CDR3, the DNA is TGTGCCAGCAGTGATTCGTGGGCGGGATGGCAGTTCTTC.

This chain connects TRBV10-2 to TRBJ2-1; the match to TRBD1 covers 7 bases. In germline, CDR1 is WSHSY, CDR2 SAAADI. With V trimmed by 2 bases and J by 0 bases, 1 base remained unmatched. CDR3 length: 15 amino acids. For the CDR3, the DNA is TGCGCCAGCAGTGAGGACAGGGTCTCCTACAATGAGCAGTTCTTC. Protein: CASSEDRVSYNEQFF.

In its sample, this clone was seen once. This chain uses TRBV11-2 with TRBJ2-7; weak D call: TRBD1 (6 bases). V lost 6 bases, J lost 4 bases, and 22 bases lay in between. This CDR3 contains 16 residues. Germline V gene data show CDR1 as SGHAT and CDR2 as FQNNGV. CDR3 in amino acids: CASSLPRGRGSYEQYF. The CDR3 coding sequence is TGTGCCAGCAGTTTACCCCGTGGCAGGGGAAGTTACGAGCAGTACTTC.

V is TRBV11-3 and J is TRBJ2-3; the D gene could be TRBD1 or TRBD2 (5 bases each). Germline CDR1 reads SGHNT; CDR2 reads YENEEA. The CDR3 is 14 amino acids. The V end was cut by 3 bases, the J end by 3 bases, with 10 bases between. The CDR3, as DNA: TGTGCCAGCAGCTTTGAGGGGCCGACAGATACGCAGTATTTT. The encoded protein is CASSFEGPTDTQYF.

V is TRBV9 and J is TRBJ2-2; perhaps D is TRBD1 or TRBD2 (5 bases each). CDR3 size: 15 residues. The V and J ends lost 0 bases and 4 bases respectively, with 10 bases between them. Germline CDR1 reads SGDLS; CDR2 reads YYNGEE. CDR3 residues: CASSVGGIATGELFF. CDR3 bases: TGTGCCAGCAGCGTAGGGGGGATAGCCACCGGGGAGCTGTTTTTT.

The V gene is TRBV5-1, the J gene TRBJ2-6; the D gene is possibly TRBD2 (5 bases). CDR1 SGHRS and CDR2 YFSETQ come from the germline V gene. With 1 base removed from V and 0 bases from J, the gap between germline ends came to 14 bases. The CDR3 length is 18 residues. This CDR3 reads CASSLSNPGGSGANVLTF. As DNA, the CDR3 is TGCGCCAGCAGCTTGTCGAATCCAGGAGGCTCTGGGGCCAACGTCCTGACTTTC.

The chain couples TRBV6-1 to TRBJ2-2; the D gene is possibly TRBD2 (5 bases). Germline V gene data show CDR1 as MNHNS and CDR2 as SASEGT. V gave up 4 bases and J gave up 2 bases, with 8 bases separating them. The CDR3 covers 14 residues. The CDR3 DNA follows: TGTGCCAGCAGTGGAGGGAGTAACACCGGGGAGCTGTTTTTT. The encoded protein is CASSGGSNTGELFF.